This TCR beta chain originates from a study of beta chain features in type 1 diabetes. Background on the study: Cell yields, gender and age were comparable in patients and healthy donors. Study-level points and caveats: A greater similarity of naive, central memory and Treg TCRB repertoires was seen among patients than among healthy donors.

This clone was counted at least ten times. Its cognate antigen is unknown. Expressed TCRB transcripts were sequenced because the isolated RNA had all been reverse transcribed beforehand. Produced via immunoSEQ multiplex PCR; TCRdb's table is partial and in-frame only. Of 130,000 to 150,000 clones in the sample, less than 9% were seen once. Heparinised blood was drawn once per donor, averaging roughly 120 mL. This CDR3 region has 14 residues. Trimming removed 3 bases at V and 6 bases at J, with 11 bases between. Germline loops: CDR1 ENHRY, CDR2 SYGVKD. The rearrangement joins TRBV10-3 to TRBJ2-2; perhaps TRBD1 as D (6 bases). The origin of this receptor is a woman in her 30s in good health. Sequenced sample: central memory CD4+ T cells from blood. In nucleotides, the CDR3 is TGTGCCATCAGTGATTTCGAGGGGGCCGGGGAGCTGTTTTTT. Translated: CAISDFEGAGELFF.